The clone carrying this T cell receptor beta chain came up a few times. The data derive from a study of blood T cell repertoires in COVID-19. Looking at the study overall: COVID-19 samples collected from the United States, Italy and Spain covered acute and convalescent phases. In each case, the material was cDNA or gDNA derived from T cells, B-cell-depleted T cells, or PBMCs.

Authors' methods: It was from reference gene primer amplification that nucleated cell counts were estimated. Using immunoSEQ multiplex PCR, the repertoire was profiled, and TCRdb retains in-frame clones only, with some absent. Clone size and V and J calls were adopted from that table, with D and trimming inferred from the DNA. The sample contains under 250,000 clones, more than 75% of which appear only once. Trimming at V came to 6 bases and at J to 7 bases, leaving 6 bases not matched to a gene. This CDR3 spans 13 amino acids. CDR1 SNHLY and CDR2 FYNNEI come from the germline V gene. The chain is built from TRBV2 and TRBJ1-2; TRBD1 matches 9 bases. The source of this sequence is a man aged 50 to 60 who had recovered from COVID-19. Source material: peripheral blood. The CDR3 region is CASRDRGLGGYTF. As DNA, the CDR3 is TGTGCCAGCAGGGACAGGGGTTTAGGTGGCTACACCTTC.